This T cell receptor (beta chain) was found in a study of shared clonotypes between healthy human individuals. Deletions cut 0 bases from V and 3 bases from J, with 6 bases between. Germline V gene lookup returns CDR1 MGHRA and CDR2 YSYEKL. The CDR3 spans 13 residues. At a deep level, the assay was run. Sorted-subset replicate PCRs used approximately 200 ng of genomic DNA. This amount corresponded to 30,000 to 35,000 T cell genomes. Only in-frame clones appear in the TCRdb table, and some are missing; sequencing was by immunoSEQ multiplex PCR. The sample includes some 2.4 million clones, roughly 93% of them seen just once. With respect to this clone: Other DNA sequences in this sample translate to the same CDR3.

The chain carries TRBV4-1 and TRBJ2-7; D is unclear. Specimen: naive CD4+ T cells from PBMCs. Indicated subset: CD45RA+ positively selected. The clonotype originates from a man younger than 30 in good health. Some clones in this sample may be carry-over from other donors' samples. CDR3 nucleotides: TGCGCCAGCAGCCAAGACAGAGGCTACGAGCAGTACTTC. This codes for CASSQDRGYEQYF.